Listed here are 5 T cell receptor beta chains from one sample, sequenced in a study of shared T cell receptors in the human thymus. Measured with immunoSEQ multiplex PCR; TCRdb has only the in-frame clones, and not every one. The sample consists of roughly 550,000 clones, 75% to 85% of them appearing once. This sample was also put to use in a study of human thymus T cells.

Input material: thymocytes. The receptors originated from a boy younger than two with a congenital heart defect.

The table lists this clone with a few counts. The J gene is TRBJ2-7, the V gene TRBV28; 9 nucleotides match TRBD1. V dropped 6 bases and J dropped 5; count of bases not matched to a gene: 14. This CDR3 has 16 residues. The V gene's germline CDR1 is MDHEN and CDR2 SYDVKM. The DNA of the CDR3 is TGTGCCAGCAGCCAACGAACCGGGACAGGGTGCCACGAGCAGTACTTC. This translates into CASSQRTGTGCHEQYF.

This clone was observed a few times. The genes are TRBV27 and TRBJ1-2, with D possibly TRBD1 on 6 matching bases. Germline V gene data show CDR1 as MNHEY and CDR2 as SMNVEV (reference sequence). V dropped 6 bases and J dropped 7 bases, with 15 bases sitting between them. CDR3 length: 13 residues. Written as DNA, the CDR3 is TGTGCCAGCAGGGACCCTGGGACAACTGGCTACACCTTC. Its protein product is CASRDPGTTGYTF.

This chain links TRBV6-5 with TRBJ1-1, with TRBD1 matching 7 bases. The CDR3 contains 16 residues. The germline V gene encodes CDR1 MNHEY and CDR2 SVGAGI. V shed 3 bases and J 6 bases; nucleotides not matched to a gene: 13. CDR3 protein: CASSYDPQGQGAEAFF. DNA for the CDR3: TGTGCCAGCAGTTATGACCCGCAGGGCCAGGGGGCTGAAGCTTTCTTT.

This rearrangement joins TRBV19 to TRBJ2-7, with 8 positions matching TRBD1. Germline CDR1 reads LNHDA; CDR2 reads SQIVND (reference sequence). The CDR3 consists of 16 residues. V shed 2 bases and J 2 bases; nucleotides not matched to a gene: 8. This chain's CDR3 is CASSITGDRGAYEQYF. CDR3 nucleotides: TGTGCCAGTAGTATAACTGGAGACAGGGGTGCCTACGAGCAGTACTTC.

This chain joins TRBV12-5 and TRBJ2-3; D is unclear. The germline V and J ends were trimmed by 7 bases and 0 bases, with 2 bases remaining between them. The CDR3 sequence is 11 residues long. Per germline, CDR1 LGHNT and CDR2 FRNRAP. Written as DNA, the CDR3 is TGTGCTAGTGCTAGCACAGATACGCAGTATTTT. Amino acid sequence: CASASTDTQYF. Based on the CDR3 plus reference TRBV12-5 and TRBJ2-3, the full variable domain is DARVTQTPRHKVTEMGQEVTMRCQPILGHNTVFWYRQTMMQGLELLAYFRNRAPLDDSGMPKDRFSAEMPDATLATLKIQPSEPRDSAVYFCASASTDTQYFGPGTRLTVL.